This T cell receptor (beta chain) was identified in a study of human T cells and chemical hapten exposure (dated by TCRdb to the early 2020s). Looking at the study overall: For sensitization, 2% DPC in acetone was applied to a 2 cm by 2 cm area of upper inner arm skin. Libraries were combined into a pool for sequencing, and differences in TCR yield between samples came mainly from small differences in library volumes within the pool. Blood was sampled from patients pre-sensitization (week 0) and at 2, 6 and about 24 weeks after DPC sensitization. Alopecia areata with under or over 50% scalp involvement, alopecia totalis and alopecia universalis were represented in the patient cohort, which was mostly female. Patch testing was performed on the upper back with Finn chambers containing 0.01% DPC, and the patch tests were scored after 6 days according to International Contact Dermatitis Research Group standards. For TCR sequencing, blood came from twenty-nine alopecia patients at anywhere from one to four time points (pre-sensitization, 2, 6 and 24 weeks). In alopecia patients, the study followed how the peripheral blood TCR repertoire changed in vivo over primary and secondary sensitization to diphenylcyclopropenone (DPC), a hapten. Throughout the study period of roughly 24 weeks, patients also received therapeutic DPC doses to the scalp every week.

This clonotype has only a few counts. The antigen this receptor binds is unknown. No base quality information exists; no much larger clone differs at one position. According to the study, the label for this sample's time point signals: patch test 1, 2 weeks after DPC sensitization. In the paper's terms, the treatment or condition label means: therapeutic diphenylcyclopropenone sensitization with weekly scalp DPC. At every patch-test visit, the blood draw took place before the patch test was put on. Patients were eligible if aged 18 to 70, diagnosed with alopecia and judged suitable for DPC therapy, and pregnant patients were excluded. Total RNA was isolated from unfractionated whole blood collected in Tempus Blood RNA tubes. Compared with germline, V lacks 4 bases and J lacks 4 bases; bases without a gene match: 9. The CDR3 holds 16 amino acids from the cysteine to the phenylalanine. Only CDR3 DNA remains: 48 bases, in frame from the first base. According to the germline V gene, CDR1 reads MGHDK and CDR2 reads SYGVNS.

Library method: RACE. The instrument given in TCRdb is NextSeq 500. Library preparation attached unique molecular identifiers to individual cDNA molecules for quantitative, reproducible TCR counting. Each blood RNA sample was used to sequence both TCR alpha and TCR beta chains. Per the authors' processing: A median of roughly 99,000 TCRs per sample was observed, with a range of roughly 20,000 to 700,000. The Decombinator software suite was used to annotate V, J and CDR3 in the TCR reads. For the PS versus PT1 abundance plots, all samples were subsampled to the same number of TCRs (28,000). TCRs were defined as expanded if absent before sensitization and observed at least eight times at the 2-week time point. TCRdb's own reprocessing of the public reads used fastp at Q25 and MiXCR and kept productive beta chains. Merged by CDR3 protein, the rows form single entries marked with the most common genes and DNA. These V and J calls originate from TCRdb's pipeline instead of the authors' own analysis. The sample has around 340,000 distinct CDR3 sequences on record, under 8% of them singletons. Less than 10% of the sample rests with the top ten.

General findings and caveats noted by the study authors: Repeated subsampling changed both the strength of the expansion versus patch-test correlation and the threshold at which that correlation became significant. No change with DPC sensitization was found in the number of TCRs above 1 in 1000 frequency, and no evidence of global repertoire structure alterations was found. Alopecia, a presumed autoimmune disease, was present in all patients, so the immune response of the patients might differ from that of healthy individuals. A positive correlation was found between the number of PT1 expanded TCRs and patch test score, with significance reached at thresholds 8, 16 and 32 but not 4. Expanded TCRs formed significantly more large CDR3 similarity clusters than pre-sensitization or healthy control sets, consistent with antigen-driven responses.

Specimen: whole blood, collected in connection with sensitization to the hapten diphenylcyclopropenone (DPC). Recombination joined TRBV25-1 with TRBJ2-1; a stretch of 8 junction bases matches TRBD2. This TCR came from a woman aged 18-35 years with alopecia areata. Some clones in this sample may be carry-over from other donors' samples. The CDR3 reads as follows: CASSALAGTPYNEQFF. The bases read TGTGCCAGCAGTGCCTTAGCGGGAACCCCTTACAATGAGCAGTTCTTC.